The T cell receptor beta chain described here comes from a study of T cell responses to AZD1222 COVID-19 vaccine. Sequencing used immunoSEQ multiplex PCR; TCRdb keeps in-frame clones, though not all of them. This table holds approximately 110,000 clones, 70% to 90% found once. Worth noting for this clone: Its matching antigen is unknown.

Study-wide results and limits: Only after the peak T cell response were repertoires sampled.

V was trimmed by 0 bases and J by 6 bases, leaving 9 bases between them. Looked up from germline, CDR1 is GTSNPN and CDR2 is SVGIG (reference sequence). The length of the CDR3 is 13 residues. The rearrangement uses TRBV30 and TRBJ1-5, with D unresolved. This receptor was obtained from an adult in good health. This specimen was peripheral blood, taken on day 0 of AZD1222 vaccination. CDR3 in amino acids: CAWSVGATQPQHF. The CDR3 nucleotides are TGTGCCTGGAGTGTAGGTGCAACTCAGCCCCAGCATTTT.